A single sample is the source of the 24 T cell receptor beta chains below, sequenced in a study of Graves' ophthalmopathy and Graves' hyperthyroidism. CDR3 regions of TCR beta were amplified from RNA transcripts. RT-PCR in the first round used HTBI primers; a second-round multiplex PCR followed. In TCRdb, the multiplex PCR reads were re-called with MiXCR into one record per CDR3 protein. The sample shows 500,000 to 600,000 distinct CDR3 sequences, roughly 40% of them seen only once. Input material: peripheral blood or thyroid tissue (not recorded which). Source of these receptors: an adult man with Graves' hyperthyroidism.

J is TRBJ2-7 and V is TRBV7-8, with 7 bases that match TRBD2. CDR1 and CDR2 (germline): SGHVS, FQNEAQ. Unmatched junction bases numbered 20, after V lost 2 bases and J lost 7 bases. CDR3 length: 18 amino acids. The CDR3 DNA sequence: TGTGCCAGCAGCTTATTCGGTCTCCGGGCTAGCGGTTACAATGAGCAGTACTTC. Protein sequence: CASSLFGLRASGYNEQYF.

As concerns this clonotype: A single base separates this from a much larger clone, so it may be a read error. In DNA form, the CDR3 reads TGCGCCAGCAGCCAAGAAAACAGGGCTTATCGCTACACCTTC. Translating it yields CASSQENRAYRYTF. The chain links TRBV7-9 to TRBJ1-2, with D maybe TRBD1 (6 bases). Germline V gene lookup returns CDR1 SEHNR and CDR2 FQNEAQ (reference sequence). The CDR3 runs 14 residues.

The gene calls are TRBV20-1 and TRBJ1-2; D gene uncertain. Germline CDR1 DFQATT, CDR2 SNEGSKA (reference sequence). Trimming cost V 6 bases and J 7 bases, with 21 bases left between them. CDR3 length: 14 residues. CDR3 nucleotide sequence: TGCAGTGCGAACCCCGGGGTTACTTGGGCTGGCTACACCTTC. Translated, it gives CSANPGVTWAGYTF.

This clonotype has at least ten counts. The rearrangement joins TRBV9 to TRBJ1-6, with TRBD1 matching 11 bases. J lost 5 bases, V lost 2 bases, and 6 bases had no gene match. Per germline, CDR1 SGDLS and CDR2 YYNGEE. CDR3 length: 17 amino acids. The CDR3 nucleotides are TGTGCCAGCAGCGTGGGTCCGGGACAGGGGGATAATTCACCCCTCCACTTT. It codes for CASSVGPGQGDNSPLHF.

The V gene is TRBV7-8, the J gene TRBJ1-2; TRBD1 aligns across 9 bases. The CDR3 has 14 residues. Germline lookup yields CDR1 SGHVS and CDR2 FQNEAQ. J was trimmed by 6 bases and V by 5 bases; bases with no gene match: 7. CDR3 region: CASSGPTGGDGYTF. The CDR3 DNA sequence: TGTGCCAGCAGCGGGCCCACAGGGGGCGATGGCTACACCTTC.

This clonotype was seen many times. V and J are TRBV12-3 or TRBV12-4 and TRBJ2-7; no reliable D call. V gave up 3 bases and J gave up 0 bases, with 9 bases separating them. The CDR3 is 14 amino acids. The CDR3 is CASSFESGSYEQYF. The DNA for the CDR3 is TGTGCCAGCAGTTTTGAGTCTGGCTCCTACGAGCAGTACTTC.

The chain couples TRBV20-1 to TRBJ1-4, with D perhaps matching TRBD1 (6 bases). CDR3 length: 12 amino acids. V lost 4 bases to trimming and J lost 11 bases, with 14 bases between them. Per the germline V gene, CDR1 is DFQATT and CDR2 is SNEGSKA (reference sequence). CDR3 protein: CSATDLQGKLFF. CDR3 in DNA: TGCAGTGCTACCGACCTCCAGGGGAAACTGTTTTTT.

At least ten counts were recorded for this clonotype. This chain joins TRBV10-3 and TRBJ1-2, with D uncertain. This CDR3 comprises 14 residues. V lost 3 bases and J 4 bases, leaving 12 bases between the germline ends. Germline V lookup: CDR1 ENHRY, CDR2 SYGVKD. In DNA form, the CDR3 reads TGTGCCATCAGTGATCAGGAGGACCTCTATGGCTACACCTTC. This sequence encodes CAISDQEDLYGYTF.

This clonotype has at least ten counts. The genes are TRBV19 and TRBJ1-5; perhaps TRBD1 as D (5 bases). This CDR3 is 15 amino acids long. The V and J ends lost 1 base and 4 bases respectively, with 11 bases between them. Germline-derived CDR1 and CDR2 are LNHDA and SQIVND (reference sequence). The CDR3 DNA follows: TGTGCCAGTAGTATAGGTAGGGGCCCTAATCAGCCCCAGCATTTT. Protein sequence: CASSIGRGPNQPQHF.

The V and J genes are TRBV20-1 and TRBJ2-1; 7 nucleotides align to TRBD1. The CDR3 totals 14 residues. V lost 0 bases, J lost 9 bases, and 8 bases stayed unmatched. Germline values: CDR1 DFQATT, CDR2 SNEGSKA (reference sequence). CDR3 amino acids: CSARDFRGQSEQFF. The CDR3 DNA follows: TGCAGTGCTAGAGATTTCAGGGGACAGAGTGAGCAGTTCTTC.

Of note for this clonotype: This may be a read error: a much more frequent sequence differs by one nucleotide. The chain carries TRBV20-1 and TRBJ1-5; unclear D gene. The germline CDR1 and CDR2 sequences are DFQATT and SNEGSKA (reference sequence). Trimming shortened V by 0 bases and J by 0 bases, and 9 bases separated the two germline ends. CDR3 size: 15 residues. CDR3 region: CSARDSPISNQPQHF. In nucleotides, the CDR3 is TGCAGTGCTAGAGATTCACCCATTAGCAATCAGCCCCAGCATTTT.

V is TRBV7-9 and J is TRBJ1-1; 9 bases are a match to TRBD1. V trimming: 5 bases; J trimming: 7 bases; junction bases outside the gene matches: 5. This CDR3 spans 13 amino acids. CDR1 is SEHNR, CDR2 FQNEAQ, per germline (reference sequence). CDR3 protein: CASSEQGAVEAFF. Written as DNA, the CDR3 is TGTGCCAGCAGCGAACAGGGGGCAGTTGAAGCTTTCTTT.

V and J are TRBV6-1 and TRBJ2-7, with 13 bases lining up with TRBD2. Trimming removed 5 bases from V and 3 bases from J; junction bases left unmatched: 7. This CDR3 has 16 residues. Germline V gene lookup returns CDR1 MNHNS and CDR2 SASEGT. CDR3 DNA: TGTGCCAGCAGTTTATGGACTAGCGGGGGTATCTACGAGCAGTACTTC. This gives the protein CASSLWTSGGIYEQYF.

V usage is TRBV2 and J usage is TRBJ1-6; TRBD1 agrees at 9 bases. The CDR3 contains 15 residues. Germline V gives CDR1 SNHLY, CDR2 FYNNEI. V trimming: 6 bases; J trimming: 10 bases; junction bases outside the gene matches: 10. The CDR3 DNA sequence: TGTGCCAGCAGCCCAACGGGACAGGGTGACTCACCCCTCCACTTT. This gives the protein CASSPTGQGDSPLHF.

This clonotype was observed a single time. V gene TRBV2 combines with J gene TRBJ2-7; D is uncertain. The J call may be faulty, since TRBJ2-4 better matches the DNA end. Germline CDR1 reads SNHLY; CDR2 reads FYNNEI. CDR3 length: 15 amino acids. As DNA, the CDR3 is TGTGCCTCTCTCTCGCAGTTGGGTGTCAAAAACATTCAGTACTTC. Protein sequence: CASLSQLGVKNIQYF.

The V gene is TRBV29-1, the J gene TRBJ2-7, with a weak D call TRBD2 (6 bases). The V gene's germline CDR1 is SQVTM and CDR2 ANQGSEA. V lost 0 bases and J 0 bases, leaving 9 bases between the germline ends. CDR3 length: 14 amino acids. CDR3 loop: CSVEEPSASYEQYF. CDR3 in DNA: TGCAGCGTTGAAGAACCTAGCGCCTCCTACGAGCAGTACTTC.

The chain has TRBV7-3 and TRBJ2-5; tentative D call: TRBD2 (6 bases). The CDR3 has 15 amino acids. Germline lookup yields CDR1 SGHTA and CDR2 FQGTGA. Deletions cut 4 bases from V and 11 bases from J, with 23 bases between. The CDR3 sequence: CASSSHGGRTDTQYF. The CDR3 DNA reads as TGTGCCAGCAGCTCGCACGGGGGTCGCACAGATACGCAGTACTTC.

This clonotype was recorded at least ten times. CDR3 region: CSAGGSYRANMNYEQYF. CDR3 in DNA: TGCAGTGCGGGAGGTAGCTACAGGGCCAACATGAACTACGAGCAGTACTTC. The chain recombines TRBV20-1 with TRBJ2-7; D is perhaps TRBD1 or TRBD2 (6 bases each). V lost 6 bases and J 3 bases, leaving 27 bases between the germline ends. The germline gives CDR1 DFQATT, CDR2 SNEGSKA (reference sequence). This CDR3 has 17 residues.

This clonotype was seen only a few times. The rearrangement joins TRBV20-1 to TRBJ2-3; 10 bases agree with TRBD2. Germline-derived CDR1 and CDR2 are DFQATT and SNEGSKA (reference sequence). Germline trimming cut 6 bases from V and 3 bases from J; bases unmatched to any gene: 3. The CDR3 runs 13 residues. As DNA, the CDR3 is TGCAGTGCAAGGACTAGCGGAACAGATACGCAGTATTTT. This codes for CSARTSGTDTQYF.

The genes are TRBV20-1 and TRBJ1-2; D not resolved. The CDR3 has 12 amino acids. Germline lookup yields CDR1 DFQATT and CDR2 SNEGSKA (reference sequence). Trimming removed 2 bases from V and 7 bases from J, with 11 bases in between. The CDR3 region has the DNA TGCAGTGCTAGACAGTTTCTAGGTGGCTACACCTTC. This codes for CSARQFLGGYTF.

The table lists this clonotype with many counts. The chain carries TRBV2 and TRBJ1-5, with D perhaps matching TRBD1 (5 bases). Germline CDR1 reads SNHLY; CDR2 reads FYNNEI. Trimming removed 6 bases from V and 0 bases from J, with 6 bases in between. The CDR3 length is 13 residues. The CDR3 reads CASRQVSNQPQHF. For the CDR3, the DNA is TGTGCCAGCAGACAGGTTAGCAATCAGCCCCAGCATTTT.

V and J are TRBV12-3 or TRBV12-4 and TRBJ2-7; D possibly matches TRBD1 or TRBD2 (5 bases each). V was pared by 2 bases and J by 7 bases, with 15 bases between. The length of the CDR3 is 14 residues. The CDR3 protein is CASSLLGRAEEQYF. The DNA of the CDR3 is TGTGCCAGCAGTTTACTGGGACGGGCTGAAGAGCAGTACTTC.

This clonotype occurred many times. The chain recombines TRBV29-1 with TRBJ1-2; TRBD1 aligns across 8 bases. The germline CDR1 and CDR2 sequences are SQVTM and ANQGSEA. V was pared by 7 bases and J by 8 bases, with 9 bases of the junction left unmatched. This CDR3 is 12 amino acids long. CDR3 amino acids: CSGTTGVDGYTF. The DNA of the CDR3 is TGCAGCGGTACGACAGGGGTTGACGGCTACACCTTC.

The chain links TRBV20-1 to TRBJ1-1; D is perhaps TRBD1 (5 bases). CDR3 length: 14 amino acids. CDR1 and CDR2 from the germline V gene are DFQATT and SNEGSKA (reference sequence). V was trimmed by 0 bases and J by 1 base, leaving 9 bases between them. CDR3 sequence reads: CSARDQDKNTEAFF. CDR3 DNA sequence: TGCAGTGCTAGAGATCAGGACAAGAACACTGAAGCTTTCTTT.